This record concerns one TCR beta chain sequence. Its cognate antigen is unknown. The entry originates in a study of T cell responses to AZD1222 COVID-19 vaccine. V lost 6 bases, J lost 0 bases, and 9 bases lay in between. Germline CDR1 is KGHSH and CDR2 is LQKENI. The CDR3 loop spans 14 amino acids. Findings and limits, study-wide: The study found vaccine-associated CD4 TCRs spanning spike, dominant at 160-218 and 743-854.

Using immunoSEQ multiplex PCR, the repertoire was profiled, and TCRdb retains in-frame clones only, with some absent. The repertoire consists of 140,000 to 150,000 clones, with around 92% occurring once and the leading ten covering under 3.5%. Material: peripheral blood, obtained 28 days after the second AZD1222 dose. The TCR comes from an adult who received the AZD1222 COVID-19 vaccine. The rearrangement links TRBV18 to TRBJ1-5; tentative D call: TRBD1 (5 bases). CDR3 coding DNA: TGTGCCAGCTCGGGGACGGATAGCAATCAGCCCCAGCATTTT. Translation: CASSGTDSNQPQHF. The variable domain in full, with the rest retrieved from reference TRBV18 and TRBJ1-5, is NAGVMQNPRHLVRRRGQEARLRCSPMKGHSHVYWYRQLPEEGLKFMVYLQKENIIDESGMPKERFSAEFPKEGPSILRIQQVVRGDSAAYFCASSGTDSNQPQHFGDGTRLSIL.